One T cell receptor (beta chain) is described in this entry. Its antigen remains unknown. The data were obtained in a study of T-cell memory formation after mild COVID-19. Notes on the study in general: The appearance of some responding clones in pre-infection memory suggested that cross-reactive memory joined. Among contracting clones, CD4+ were mainly CM/EM and CD8+ enriched in EMRA.

5'RACE primed from the constant segment yielded TCR alpha and TCR beta cDNA libraries bearing sample barcodes and UMIs. TCRdb re-analysed the 5' RACE reads in MiXCR, keeping a single row per CDR3 protein. The data contain fewer than 700,000 distinct CDR3 sequences, roughly 18% of them singletons. Germline V gene sequence: CDR1 MNHEY, CDR2 SVGEGT. V trimming: 6 bases; J trimming: 3 bases; junction bases outside the gene matches: 11. This CDR3 is 16 amino acids long. The sequence derives from an adult woman who had mild COVID-19 (a few samples of this study predate the infection). Cell type and time point are not known. V gene TRBV6-2 or TRBV6-3 combines with J gene TRBJ1-5, with 7 bases fitting TRBD1. Material: PBMCs or a T cell subset sorted from them (not recorded which). CDR3 nucleotide sequence: TGTGCCAGCAGGTCCCTCCCGACAGGGACCAATCAGCCCCAGCATTTT. As protein: CASRSLPTGTNQPQHF.